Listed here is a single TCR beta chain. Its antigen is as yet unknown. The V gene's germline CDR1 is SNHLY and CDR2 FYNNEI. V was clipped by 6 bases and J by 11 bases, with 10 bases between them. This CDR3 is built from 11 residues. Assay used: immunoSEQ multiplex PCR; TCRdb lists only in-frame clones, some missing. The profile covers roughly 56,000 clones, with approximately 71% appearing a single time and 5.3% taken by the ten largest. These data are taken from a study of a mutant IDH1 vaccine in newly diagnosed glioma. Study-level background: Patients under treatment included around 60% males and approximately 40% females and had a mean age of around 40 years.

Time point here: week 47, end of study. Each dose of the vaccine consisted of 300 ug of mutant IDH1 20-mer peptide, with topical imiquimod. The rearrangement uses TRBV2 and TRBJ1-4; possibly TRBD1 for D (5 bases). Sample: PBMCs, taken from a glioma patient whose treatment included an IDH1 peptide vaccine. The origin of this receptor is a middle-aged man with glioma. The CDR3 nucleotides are TGTGCCAGCAGGGGGACGGGTAAACTGTTTTTT. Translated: CASRGTGKLFF.